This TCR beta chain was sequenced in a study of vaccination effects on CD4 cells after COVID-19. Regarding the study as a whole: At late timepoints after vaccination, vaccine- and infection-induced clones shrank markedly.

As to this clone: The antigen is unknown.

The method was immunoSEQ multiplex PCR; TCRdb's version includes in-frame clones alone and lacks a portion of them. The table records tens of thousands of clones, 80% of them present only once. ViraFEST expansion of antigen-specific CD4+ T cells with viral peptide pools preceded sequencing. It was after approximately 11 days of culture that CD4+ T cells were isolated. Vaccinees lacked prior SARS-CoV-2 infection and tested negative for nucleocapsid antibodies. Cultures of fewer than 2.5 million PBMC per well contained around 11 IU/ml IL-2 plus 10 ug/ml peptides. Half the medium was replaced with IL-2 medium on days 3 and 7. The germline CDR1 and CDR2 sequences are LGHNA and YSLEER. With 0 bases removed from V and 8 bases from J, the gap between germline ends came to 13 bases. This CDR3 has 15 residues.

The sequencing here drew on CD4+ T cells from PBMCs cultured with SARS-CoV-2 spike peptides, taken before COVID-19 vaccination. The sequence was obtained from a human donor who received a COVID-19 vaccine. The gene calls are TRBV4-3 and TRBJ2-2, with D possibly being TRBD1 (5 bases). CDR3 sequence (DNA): TGCGCCAGCAGCCAAGATCCGTCAGGGCGAGGGGAGCTGTTTTTT. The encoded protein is CASSQDPSGRGELFF.